This T cell receptor (beta chain) came from a study of CD8 T cells in Susac syndrome. Controls matched for sex and age were healthy donors. Germline CDR1 is MNHEY and CDR2 is SMNVEV (reference sequence). V lost 4 bases and J lost 8, with 22 bases in between. The CDR3 spans 16 residues. Random hexamers primed reverse transcription of about 0.45 to 1 ug RNA. Across 54 Vbeta and 13 Jbeta, TCR beta CDR3 was amplified with immunoSEQ multiplex PCR. MiXCR, run by TCRdb on the immunoSEQ multiplex PCR reads, gives a single entry per CDR3 protein. This table has around 200,000 distinct CDR3 sequences, 90% to 95% appearing once.

This chain connects TRBV27 to TRBJ2-3, with D tentatively TRBD1 (6 bases). Sample: CD4+ T cells from PBMCs. This clonotype was sampled from a human donor in good health. The CDR3 is CASSSTGRVGIGTQYF. CDR3 in DNA: TGTGCCAGCAGTTCAACAGGGCGCGTGGGGATCGGTACGCAGTATTTT.